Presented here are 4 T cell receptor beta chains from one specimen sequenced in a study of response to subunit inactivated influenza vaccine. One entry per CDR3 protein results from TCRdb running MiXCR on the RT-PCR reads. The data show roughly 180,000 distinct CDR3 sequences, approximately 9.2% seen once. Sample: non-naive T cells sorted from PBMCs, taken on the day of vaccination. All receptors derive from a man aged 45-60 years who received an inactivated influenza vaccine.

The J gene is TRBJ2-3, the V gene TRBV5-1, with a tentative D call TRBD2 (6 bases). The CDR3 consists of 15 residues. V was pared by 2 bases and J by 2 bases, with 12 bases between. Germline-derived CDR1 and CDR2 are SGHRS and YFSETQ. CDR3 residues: CASSFREPDTDTQYF. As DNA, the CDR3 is TGCGCCAGCAGCTTCCGGGAGCCAGACACAGATACGCAGTATTTT.

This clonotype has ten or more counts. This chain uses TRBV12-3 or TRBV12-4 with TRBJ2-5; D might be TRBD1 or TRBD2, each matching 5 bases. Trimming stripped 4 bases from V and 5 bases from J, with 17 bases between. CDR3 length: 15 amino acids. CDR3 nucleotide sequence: TGTGCCAGCAGTTCCCCGCGGTTTTGGGGGGAGACCCAGTACTTC. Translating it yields CASSSPRFWGETQYF.

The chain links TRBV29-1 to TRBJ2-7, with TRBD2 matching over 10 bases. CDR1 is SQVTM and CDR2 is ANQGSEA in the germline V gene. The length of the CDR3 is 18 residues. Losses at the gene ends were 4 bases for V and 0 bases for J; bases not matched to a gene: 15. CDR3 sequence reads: CSVGSLSIAGGHSYEQYF. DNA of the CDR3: TGCAGCGTTGGATCCCTAAGTATAGCGGGAGGACACTCCTACGAGCAGTACTTC.

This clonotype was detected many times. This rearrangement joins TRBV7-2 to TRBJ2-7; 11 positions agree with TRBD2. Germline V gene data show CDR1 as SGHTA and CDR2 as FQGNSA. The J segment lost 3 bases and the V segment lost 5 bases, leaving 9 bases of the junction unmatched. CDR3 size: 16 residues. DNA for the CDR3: TGTGCCAGCAGCACAATATCCGGGACTAGCGGCTACGAGCAGTACTTC. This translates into CASSTISGTSGYEQYF.